This entry describes one T cell receptor (beta chain). The antigen is not known. This sample includes further DNA sequences coding for the same CDR3. The assay was immunoSEQ multiplex PCR, and TCRdb's table has in-frame clones only and misses some. The sample lists about 1.1 million clones, around 78% occurring once. The sample comes from a study of shared clonotypes between healthy human individuals. On the study more broadly: Donors had three CD4 naive, three CD4 memory, two CD8 naive and one CD8 memory plate apiece.

Germline V gives CDR1 LGHNA, CDR2 YNFKEQ. This CDR3 comprises 14 residues. Trimming removed 2 bases from V and 4 bases from J; junction bases left unmatched: 2. General study findings and limits: Estimated richness values were generally larger in naive subsets than in memory subsets.

The sequencing input was memory CD4+ T cells from PBMCs. The subset here: CD45RA-negative fraction. The rearrangement links TRBV4-2 to TRBJ2-7, with 10 bases lining up with TRBD2. This receptor was identified in a man between 18 and 35 years old in good health. Some clones in this sample may be carry-over from other donors' samples. The CDR3 region is CASSQTSGAYEQYF. CDR3 DNA: TGTGCCAGCAGCCAAACTAGCGGGGCTTACGAGCAGTACTTC.